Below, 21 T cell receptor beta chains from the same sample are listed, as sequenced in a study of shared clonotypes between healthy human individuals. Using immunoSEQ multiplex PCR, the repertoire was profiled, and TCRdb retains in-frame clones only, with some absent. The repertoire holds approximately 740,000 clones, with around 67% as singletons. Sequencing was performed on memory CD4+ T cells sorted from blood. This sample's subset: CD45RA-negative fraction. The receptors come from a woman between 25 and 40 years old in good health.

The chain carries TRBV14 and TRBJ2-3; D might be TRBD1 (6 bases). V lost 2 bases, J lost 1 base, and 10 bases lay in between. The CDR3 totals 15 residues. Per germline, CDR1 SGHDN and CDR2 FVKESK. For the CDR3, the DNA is TGTGCCAGCAGCCAACAACAGGGACGCACAGATACGCAGTATTTT. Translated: CASSQQQGRTDTQYF.

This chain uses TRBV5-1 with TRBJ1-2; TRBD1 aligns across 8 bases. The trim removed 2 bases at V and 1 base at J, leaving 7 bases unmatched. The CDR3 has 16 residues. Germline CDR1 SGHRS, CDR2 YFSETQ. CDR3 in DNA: TGCGCCAGCAGCTTTACCGGACAGGGCCTTAACTATGGCTACACCTTC. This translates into CASSFTGQGLNYGYTF.

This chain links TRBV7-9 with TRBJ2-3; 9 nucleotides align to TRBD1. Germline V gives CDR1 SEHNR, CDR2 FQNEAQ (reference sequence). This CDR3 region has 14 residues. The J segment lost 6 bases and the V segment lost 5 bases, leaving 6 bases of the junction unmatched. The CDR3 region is CASSTGTGLDTQYF. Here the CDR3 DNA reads TGTGCCAGCAGCACAGGGACAGGGCTGGATACGCAGTATTTT.

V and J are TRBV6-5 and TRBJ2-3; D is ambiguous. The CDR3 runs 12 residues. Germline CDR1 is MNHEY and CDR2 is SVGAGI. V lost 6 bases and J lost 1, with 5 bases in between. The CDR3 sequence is CASSRRTDTQYF. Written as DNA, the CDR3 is TGTGCCAGCAGCCGCCGCACAGATACGCAGTATTTT.

The CDR3 DNA reads TGTGCCAGCAGTCTAGCTCGGGAGGGTTCAGGCGAGCAGTACTTC. Translated, it gives CASSLAREGSGEQYF. This chain joins TRBV28 and TRBJ2-7; TRBD2 matches 8 bases. The CDR3 is made up of 15 amino acids. With V trimmed by 5 bases and J by 6 bases, 12 bases remained unmatched. CDR1 is MDHEN and CDR2 is SYDVKM in the germline V gene.

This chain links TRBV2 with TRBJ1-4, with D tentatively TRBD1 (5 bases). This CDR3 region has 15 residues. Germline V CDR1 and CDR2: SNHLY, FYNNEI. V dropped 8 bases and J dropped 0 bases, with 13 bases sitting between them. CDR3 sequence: CASSRGAATNEKLFF. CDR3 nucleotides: TGTGCCAGCTCCCGCGGGGCGGCAACTAATGAAAAACTGTTTTTT.

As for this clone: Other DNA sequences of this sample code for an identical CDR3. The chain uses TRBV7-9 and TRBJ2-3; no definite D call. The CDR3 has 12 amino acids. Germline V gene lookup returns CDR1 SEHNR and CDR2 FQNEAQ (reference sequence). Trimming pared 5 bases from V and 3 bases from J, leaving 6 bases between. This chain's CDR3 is CASSQGTDTQYF. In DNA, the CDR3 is TGTGCCAGCAGCCAAGGTACAGATACGCAGTATTTT.

CDR3 coding DNA: TGTGCCAGCAGTTACTCGACAGGGTCTGGCTACACCTTC. This gives the protein CASSYSTGSGYTF. The chain uses TRBV6-5 and TRBJ1-2, with 7 bases that match TRBD1. The CDR3 has 13 residues. The V gene end was trimmed by 0 bases and the J gene end by 7 bases; junction bases not matched to a gene: 2. CDR1 and CDR2 from the germline V gene are MNHEY and SVGAGI.

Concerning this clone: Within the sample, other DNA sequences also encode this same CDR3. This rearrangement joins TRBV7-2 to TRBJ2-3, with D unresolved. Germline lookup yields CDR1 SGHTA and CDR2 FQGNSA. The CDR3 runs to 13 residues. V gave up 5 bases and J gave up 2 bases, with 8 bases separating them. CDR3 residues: CASSPYYTDTQYF. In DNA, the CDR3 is TGTGCCAGCAGCCCCTATTACACAGATACGCAGTATTTT.

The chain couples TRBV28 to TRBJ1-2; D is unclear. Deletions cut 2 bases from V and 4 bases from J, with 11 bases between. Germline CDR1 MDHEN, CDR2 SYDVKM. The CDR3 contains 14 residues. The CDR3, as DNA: TGTGCCAGCAGTTTAGTACGCGGTATCTATGGCTACACCTTC. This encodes CASSLVRGIYGYTF.

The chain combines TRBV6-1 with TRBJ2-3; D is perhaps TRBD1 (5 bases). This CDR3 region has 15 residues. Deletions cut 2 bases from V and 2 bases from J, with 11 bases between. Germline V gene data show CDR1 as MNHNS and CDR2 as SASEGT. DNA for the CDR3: TGTGCCAGCAGTGAACGACCGACAGTCACAGATACGCAGTATTTT. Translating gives CASSERPTVTDTQYF.

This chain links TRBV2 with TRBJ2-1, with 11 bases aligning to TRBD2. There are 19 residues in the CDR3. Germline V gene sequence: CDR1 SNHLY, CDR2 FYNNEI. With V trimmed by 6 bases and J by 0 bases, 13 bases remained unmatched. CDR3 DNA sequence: TGTGCCAGCAGGCGGACGGGACTAGCGGAAAAGAGCTCCTACAATGAGCAGTTCTTC. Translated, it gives CASRRTGLAEKSSYNEQFF.

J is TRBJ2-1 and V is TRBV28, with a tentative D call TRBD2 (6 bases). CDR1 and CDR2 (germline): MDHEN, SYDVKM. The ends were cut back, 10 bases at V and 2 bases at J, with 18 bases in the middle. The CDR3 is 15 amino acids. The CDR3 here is CATKTGTLTYNEQFF. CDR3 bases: TGTGCCACCAAGACCGGGACTCTGACCTACAATGAGCAGTTCTTC.

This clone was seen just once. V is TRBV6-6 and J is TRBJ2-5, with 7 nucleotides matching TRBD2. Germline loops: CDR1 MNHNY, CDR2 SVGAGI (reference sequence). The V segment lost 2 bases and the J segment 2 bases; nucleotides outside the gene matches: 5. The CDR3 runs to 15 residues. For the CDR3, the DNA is TGTGCCAGCAGTTACGGCGGGAGTGGGCAAGAGACCCAGTACTTC. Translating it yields CASSYGGSGQETQYF.

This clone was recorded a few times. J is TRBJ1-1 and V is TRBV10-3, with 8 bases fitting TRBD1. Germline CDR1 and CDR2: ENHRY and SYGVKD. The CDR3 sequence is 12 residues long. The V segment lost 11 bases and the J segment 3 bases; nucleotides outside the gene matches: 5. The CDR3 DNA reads TGTGCCGTAAAGACAGGGGACACTGAAGCTTTCTTT. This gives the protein CAVKTGDTEAFF.

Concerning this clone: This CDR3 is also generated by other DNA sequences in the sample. CDR3: CASRRTGGNQPQHF. The CDR3 DNA is TGTGCCAGCAGGAGGACAGGGGGGAATCAGCCCCAGCATTTT. This sequence joins TRBV6-5 and TRBJ1-5; 10 nucleotides agree with TRBD1. V was clipped by 6 bases and J by 4 bases; unmatched bases: 3. The length of the CDR3 is 14 residues. Germline-derived CDR1 and CDR2 are MNHEY and SVGAGI.

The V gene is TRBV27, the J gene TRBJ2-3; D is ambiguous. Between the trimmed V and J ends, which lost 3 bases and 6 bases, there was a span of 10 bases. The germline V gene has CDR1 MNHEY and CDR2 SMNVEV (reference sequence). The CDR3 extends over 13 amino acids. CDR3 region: CASSLIGSDTQYF. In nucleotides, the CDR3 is TGTGCCAGCAGTTTGATTGGATCCGATACGCAGTATTTT.

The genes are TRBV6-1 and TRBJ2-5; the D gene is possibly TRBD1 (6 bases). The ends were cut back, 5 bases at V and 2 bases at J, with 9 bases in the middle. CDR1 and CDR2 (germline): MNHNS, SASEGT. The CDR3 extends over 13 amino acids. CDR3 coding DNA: TGTGCCAGCAGTACAGGGCCACAAGAGACCCAGTACTTC. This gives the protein CASSTGPQETQYF.

The CDR3 DNA sequence: TGCAGCGTTGCCGCAGGGTGGGGCTATGGCTACACCTTC. Protein: CSVAAGWGYGYTF. The rearrangement joins TRBV29-1 to TRBJ1-2; D may be TRBD1 (5 bases). Trimming removed 4 bases at V and 4 bases at J, with 13 bases between. The CDR3 contains 13 residues. Germline lookup yields CDR1 SQVTM and CDR2 ANQGSEA.

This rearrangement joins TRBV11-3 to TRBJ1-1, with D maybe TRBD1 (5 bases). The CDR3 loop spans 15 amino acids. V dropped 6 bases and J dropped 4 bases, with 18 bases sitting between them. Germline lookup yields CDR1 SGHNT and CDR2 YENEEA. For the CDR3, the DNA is TGTGCCAGCAGTGAGGGCACGCTAGGGGCCACTGAAGCTTTCTTT. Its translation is CASSEGTLGATEAFF.

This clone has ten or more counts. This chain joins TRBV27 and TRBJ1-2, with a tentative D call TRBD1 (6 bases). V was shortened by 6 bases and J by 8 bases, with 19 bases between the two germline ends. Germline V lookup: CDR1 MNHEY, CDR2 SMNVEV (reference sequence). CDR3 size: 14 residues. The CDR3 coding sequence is TGTGCCAGCAGCACAGCAACCTACAGGGTCGGCTACACCTTC. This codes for CASSTATYRVGYTF.